What follows are 11 T cell receptor beta chains derived from one specimen sequenced in a study of cytomegalovirus exposure and HLA in healthy donors. The PCR used 60 Vbeta and 13 Jbeta primers. Clones were read by immunoSEQ multiplex PCR, and TCRdb kept only the in-frame ones, dropping some. The sample shows approximately 150,000 clones, 75% to 80% of them seen only once. Material: PBMCs. The source of these receptors is a woman aged 40 to 50 in good health and CMV-seropositive.

This chain connects TRBV4-1 to TRBJ2-3; 10 bases line up with TRBD2. Looked up from germline, CDR1 is MGHRA and CDR2 is YSYEKL. The CDR3 covers 16 residues. After removal of 4 bases from V and 6 bases from J, the junction contained 10 bases not matched to a gene. CDR3 in DNA: TGCGCCAGCAGCCGAATAGGAGCGGGGGGGGAGGATACGCAGTATTTT. It yields the protein CASSRIGAGGEDTQYF.

This chain connects TRBV7-8 to TRBJ1-1; maybe TRBD1 (6 bases). With 5 bases removed from V and 1 base from J, the gap between germline ends came to 20 bases. From germline, CDR1 is SGHVS and CDR2 FQNEAQ. The CDR3 has 17 residues. CDR3: CASSQGLGAQKNTEAFF. The DNA of the CDR3 is TGTGCCAGCAGCCAAGGGTTGGGGGCTCAGAAGAACACTGAAGCTTTCTTT.

This clone was recorded a few times. The V call is TRBV5-4, the J call TRBJ1-2; 7 nucleotides agree with TRBD1. The CDR3 has 15 residues. The germline V gene has CDR1 SGHNT and CDR2 YYREEE (reference sequence). V shed 0 bases and J 4 bases; nucleotides not matched to a gene: 6. The CDR3 nucleotides are TGTGCCAGCAGCTTGGGAGCCGGGGACAGCTATGGCTACACCTTC. Translating gives CASSLGAGDSYGYTF.

This clone was observed a single time. The chain joins TRBV7-2 to TRBJ1-1; 8 nucleotides match TRBD1. V dropped 4 bases and J dropped 1; count of bases not matched to a gene: 2. Per germline, CDR1 SGHTA and CDR2 FQGNSA. The CDR3 totals 14 residues. The CDR3: CASSSDRANTEAFF. Here the CDR3 DNA reads TGTGCCAGCAGCTCGGACAGGGCGAACACTGAAGCTTTCTTT.

This chain links TRBV10-1 with TRBJ2-2; D is perhaps TRBD2 (5 bases). Trimming pared 11 bases from V and 1 base from J, leaving 8 bases between. The germline V gene encodes CDR1 WNHNN and CDR2 SYGVQD (reference sequence). The length of the CDR3 is 12 residues. CDR3 loop: CAAGGNTGELFF. The DNA of the CDR3 is TGCGCCGCAGGAGGGAACACCGGGGAGCTGTTTTTT.

This clone was recorded a few times. The gene calls are TRBV7-9 and TRBJ2-3; TRBD1 matches at 7 bases. The CDR3 loop spans 16 amino acids. Germline V gives CDR1 SEHNR, CDR2 FQNEAQ (reference sequence). Losses at the gene ends were 5 bases for V and 2 bases for J; bases not matched to a gene: 10. Here the CDR3 DNA reads TGTGCCAGCAGCCCCTGGACAGGATTAACCACAGATACGCAGTATTTT. Translated: CASSPWTGLTTDTQYF.

The chain couples TRBV5-7 to TRBJ2-2; 9 positions match TRBD1. TRBV5-7 falls under the ORF class, with uncertain function. The CDR3 covers 16 residues. With V trimmed by 6 bases and J by 7 bases, 13 bases remained unmatched. CDR3 sequence (DNA): TGTGCCAGCACCGATACCCTACAGGGGGCGGGCGGGGAGCTGTTTTTT. It is translated as CASTDTLQGAGGELFF.

The V and J genes are TRBV4-2 and TRBJ2-1; 12 nucleotides line up with TRBD2. The junction had 11 bases not matched to a gene; V was cut back by 3 bases and J by 8 bases. The CDR3 runs 17 residues. The germline CDR1 and CDR2 sequences are LGHNA and YNFKEQ. CDR3 coding DNA: TGTGCCAGCAGCCATTCCTCGACTAGCGGGAGTGAGTATGAGCAGTTCTTC. It encodes CASSHSSTSGSEYEQFF.

This clone was counted once. The V gene is TRBV25-1, the J gene TRBJ2-1; 8 bases are shared with TRBD2. Looked up from germline, CDR1 is MGHDK and CDR2 is SYGVNS. This CDR3 has 14 amino acids. The ends lost 6 bases at V and 9 bases at J; junction bases unmatched: 10. CDR3 loop: CASSMAGGAREQFF. The CDR3 DNA reads as TGTGCCAGCAGCATGGCGGGGGGAGCTCGTGAGCAGTTCTTC.

As regards this clone: Other nucleotide sequences from this sample produce the same CDR3. The rearrangement links TRBV30 to TRBJ2-6; D remains unclear. The CDR3 loop spans 17 amino acids. Germline loops: CDR1 GTSNPN, CDR2 SVGIG (reference sequence). V lost 2 bases to trimming and J lost 2 bases, with 16 bases between them. CDR3 sequence: CAWSRPAGYAGANVLTF. In DNA, the CDR3 is TGTGCCTGGAGTCGCCCAGCAGGATATGCTGGGGCCAACGTCCTGACTTTC.

This clone has more than one count but fewer than ten. The J gene is TRBJ1-1, the V gene TRBV6-1, with D possibly TRBD1 on 6 matching bases. This CDR3 spans 15 amino acids. Germline CDR1 reads MNHNS; CDR2 reads SASEGT. V was shortened by 2 bases and J by 1 base, with 11 bases between the two germline ends. The CDR3 DNA reads as TGTGCCAGCAGTGAAATATTGGACAGGAACACTGAAGCTTTCTTT. This encodes CASSEILDRNTEAFF.